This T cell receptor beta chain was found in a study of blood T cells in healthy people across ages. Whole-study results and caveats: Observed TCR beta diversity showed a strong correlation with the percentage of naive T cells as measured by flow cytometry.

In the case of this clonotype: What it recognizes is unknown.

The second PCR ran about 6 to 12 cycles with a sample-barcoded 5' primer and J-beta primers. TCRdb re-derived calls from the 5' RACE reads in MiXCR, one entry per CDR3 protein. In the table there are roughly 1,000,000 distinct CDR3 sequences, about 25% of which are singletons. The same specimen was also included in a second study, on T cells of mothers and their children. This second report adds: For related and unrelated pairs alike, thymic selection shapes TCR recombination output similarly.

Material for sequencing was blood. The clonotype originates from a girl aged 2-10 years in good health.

The chain's CDR3 is CASSQTGPETQYF. Here the CDR3 DNA reads TGTGCCAGCAGCCAAACAGGGCCAGAGACCCAGTACTTC. This chain links TRBV3-1 with TRBJ2-5; TRBD1 might be the D (6 bases). Between the trimmed V and J ends, which lost 2 bases and 4 bases, there was a span of 8 bases. In germline, CDR1 is LGHDT, CDR2 YNNKEL (reference sequence). CDR3 length: 13 residues.